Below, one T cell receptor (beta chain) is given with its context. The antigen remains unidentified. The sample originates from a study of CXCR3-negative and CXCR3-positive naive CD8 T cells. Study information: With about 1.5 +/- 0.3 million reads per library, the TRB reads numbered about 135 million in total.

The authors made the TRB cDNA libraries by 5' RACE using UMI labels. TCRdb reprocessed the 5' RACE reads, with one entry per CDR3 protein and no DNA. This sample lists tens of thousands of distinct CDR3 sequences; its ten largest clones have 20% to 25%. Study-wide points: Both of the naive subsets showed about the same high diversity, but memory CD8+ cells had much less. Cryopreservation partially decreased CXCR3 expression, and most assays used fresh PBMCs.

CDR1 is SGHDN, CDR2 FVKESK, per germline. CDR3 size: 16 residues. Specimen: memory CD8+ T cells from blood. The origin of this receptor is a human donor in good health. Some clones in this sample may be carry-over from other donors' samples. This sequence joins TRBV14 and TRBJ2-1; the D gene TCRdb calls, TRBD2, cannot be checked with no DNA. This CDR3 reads CASRPLGLAENNGQFF.